One and the same sample provided the 28 T cell receptor beta chains below, sequenced in a study of control samples from healthy donors and cancer patients. The method was immunoSEQ multiplex PCR; TCRdb's version includes in-frame clones alone and lacks a portion of them. The sample comprises tens of thousands of clones, approximately 93% of which are singletons, and roughly 1.2% rests with the top ten. The sample was PBMCs. Receptors were obtained from a woman between 40 and 50 years old with lung cancer.

The gene calls are TRBV9 and TRBJ2-1, with 9 bases fitting TRBD2. Germline CDR1 SGDLS, CDR2 YYNGEE. The junction had 5 bases not matched to a gene; V was cut back by 3 bases and J by 4 bases. CDR3 length equals 15 residues. CDR3 region: CASSEAGGSYNEQFF. CDR3 in DNA: TGTGCCAGCAGCGAAGCGGGGGGATCATACAATGAGCAGTTCTTC.

The genes are TRBV30 and TRBJ1-1; 7 bases are shared with TRBD1. Germline lookup yields CDR1 GTSNPN and CDR2 SVGIG (reference sequence). The CDR3 length is 14 residues. The trim removed 1 base at V and 4 bases at J, leaving 6 bases unmatched. The CDR3, as DNA: TGTGCCTGGAGTGATCACAGGGGAGTCACTGAAGCTTTCTTT. It codes for CAWSDHRGVTEAFF.

The chain links TRBV5-1 to TRBJ2-7; D is ambiguous. CDR1 SGHRS and CDR2 YFSETQ come from the germline V gene. With 4 bases removed from V and 6 bases from J, the gap between germline ends came to 14 bases. The CDR3 runs to 13 residues. The CDR3 protein is CASSLGITPEQYF. The DNA of the CDR3 is TGCGCCAGCAGCCTAGGGATAACTCCCGAGCAGTACTTC.

The chain recombines TRBV7-2 with TRBJ1-3, with TRBD1 matching 7 bases. V gave up 6 bases and J gave up 2 bases; unmatched junction bases: 7. CDR3 length: 15 amino acids. Per germline, CDR1 SGHTA and CDR2 FQGNSA. The CDR3 DNA reads as TGTGCCAGCAGTTGGGTGGACAGGCCTGGAAACACCATATATTTT. Its protein is CASSWVDRPGNTIYF.

CDR3 coding DNA: TGTGCCAGCAGCCCGACAGGGACCACTGAAGCTTTCTTT. As protein: CASSPTGTTEAFF. The chain recombines TRBV7-3 with TRBJ1-1; 7 bases align to TRBD1. Germline CDR1 SGHTA, CDR2 FQGTGA. V dropped 5 bases and J dropped 4; count of bases not matched to a gene: 4. The CDR3 contains 13 residues.

The rearrangement links TRBV25-1 to TRBJ1-1; D not certain. The CDR3 spans 13 residues. V lost 7 bases to trimming and J lost 8 bases, with 17 bases between them. Germline loops: CDR1 MGHDK, CDR2 SYGVNS. This CDR3 is CASTESYYGEAFF. The DNA for the CDR3 is TGTGCCAGCACGGAATCCTACTATGGCGAAGCTTTCTTT. The complete variable domain, with remaining parts taken from reference TRBV25-1 and TRBJ1-1, reads EADIYQTPRYLVIGTGKKITLECSQTMGHDKMYWYQQDPGMELHLIHYSYGVNSTEKGDLSSESTVSRIRTEHFPLTLESARPSHTSQYLCASTESYYGEAFFGQGTRLTVV.

Comments on this clone: Other DNA sequences of this sample code for an identical CDR3. The chain employs TRBV12-3 or TRBV12-4 and TRBJ1-6, with TRBD1 as a possible D gene (6 bases). There are 13 residues in the CDR3. V gave up 1 base and J gave up 10 bases, with 8 bases separating them. In nucleotides, the CDR3 is TGTGCCAGCAGTTTAGGGGACAACTCACCCCTCCACTTT. The encoded protein is CASSLGDNSPLHF.

V and J are TRBV2 and TRBJ2-5, with D possibly being TRBD2 (5 bases). Per germline, CDR1 SNHLY and CDR2 FYNNEI. CDR3 length equals 14 residues. The germline V and J ends were trimmed by 5 bases and 5 bases, with 15 bases remaining between them. The DNA for the CDR3 is TGTGCCAGCAGTCCCTTCGGGGTGGGGGAGACCCAGTACTTC. Its translation is CASSPFGVGETQYF.

This CDR3 reads CASSSRDRGSTEAFF. DNA for the CDR3: TGCGCCAGCAGCTCCCGGGACAGGGGATCCACTGAAGCTTTCTTT. V and J are TRBV5-1 and TRBJ1-1, with TRBD1 matching over 10 bases. The ends lost 3 bases at V and 4 bases at J; junction bases unmatched: 6. This CDR3 spans 15 amino acids. Germline assignment: CDR1 SGHRS and CDR2 YFSETQ.

J is TRBJ2-7 and V is TRBV5-8; D may be TRBD2 (6 bases). V gave up 0 bases and J gave up 4 bases, with 11 bases separating them. This CDR3 is built from 14 residues. Germline values: CDR1 SGHTS, CDR2 YDEGEE. CDR3 region: CASSLGRGGYEQYF. CDR3 coding DNA: TGTGCCAGCAGCTTGGGGAGGGGAGGTTACGAGCAGTACTTC.

The V and J genes are TRBV19 and TRBJ2-2, with TRBD2 identical over 9 bases. Trimming removed 9 bases from V and 1 base from J; junction bases left unmatched: 6. This CDR3 comprises 15 residues. Germline V gene data show CDR1 as LNHDA and CDR2 as SQIVND (reference sequence). CDR3 amino acids: CASAISGGNTGELFF. CDR3 nucleotides: TGTGCCAGCGCAATTAGCGGGGGGAACACCGGGGAGCTGTTTTTT.

The rearrangement links TRBV5-4 to TRBJ2-1; D is tentatively TRBD1 or TRBD2 (5 bases each). CDR1 and CDR2 (germline): SGHNT, YYREEE (reference sequence). CDR3 length: 13 amino acids. The V gene lost 4 bases and the J gene lost 7 bases, with 12 bases spanning the gap. The CDR3 protein is CASSLPGANEQFF. The CDR3 nucleotides are TGTGCCAGCAGCCTCCCCGGGGCTAATGAGCAGTTCTTC.

The rearrangement links TRBV7-8 to TRBJ2-3; TRBD2 matches 15 bases. This CDR3 spans 17 amino acids. Germline V gene lookup returns CDR1 SGHVS and CDR2 FQNEAQ. V lost 5 bases to trimming and J lost 1 base; unmatched junction nucleotides: 4. The DNA for the CDR3 is TGTGCCAGCAGCCGGACTAGCGGGGGGGACGGCACAGATACGCAGTATTTT. The encoded protein is CASSRTSGGDGTDTQYF.

A note on this clone: Distinct nucleotide sequences in the sample also encode this CDR3. The chain recombines TRBV11-2 with TRBJ2-3; D not certain. The germline V gene has CDR1 SGHAT and CDR2 FQNNGV. The length of the CDR3 is 14 residues. The germline V and J ends were trimmed by 0 bases and 2 bases, with 6 bases remaining between them. This CDR3 reads CASSLEGLTDTQYF. The CDR3 DNA sequence: TGTGCCAGCAGCTTAGAGGGCCTCACAGATACGCAGTATTTT.

This chain joins TRBV7-3 and TRBJ1-2; D ambiguous. Germline assignment: CDR1 SGHTA and CDR2 FQGTGA. The CDR3 contains 15 residues. V was clipped by 2 bases and J by 1 base, with 11 bases between them. CDR3 coding DNA: TGTGCCAGCAGCTTATATGGCAGTGGTAACTATGGCTACACCTTC. This codes for CASSLYGSGNYGYTF. Full variable domain (rest looked up from reference TRBV7-3 and TRBJ1-2): GAGVSQTPSNKVTEKGKYVELRCDPISGHTALYWYRQSLGQGPEFLIYFQGTGAADDSGLPNDRFFAVRPEGSVSTLKIQRTERGDSAVYLCASSLYGSGNYGYTFGSGTRLTVV.

This clone was observed once. The rearrangement links TRBV10-3 to TRBJ1-2, with no clear D. V dropped 8 bases and J dropped 8 bases, with 15 bases sitting between them. There are 12 residues in the CDR3. Germline assignment: CDR1 ENHRY and CDR2 SYGVKD. This CDR3 reads CAILGSSGGYTF. The CDR3 region has the DNA TGTGCCATCTTAGGGTCCTCTGGCGGCTACACCTTC.

V usage is TRBV28 and J usage is TRBJ1-1; 8 nucleotides align to TRBD1. The CDR3 loop spans 15 amino acids. In germline, CDR1 is MDHEN, CDR2 SYDVKM. The ends lost 2 bases at V and 9 bases at J; junction bases unmatched: 11. CDR3 residues: CASSLSSRDRGKAFF. DNA of the CDR3: TGTGCCAGCAGTTTAAGTTCCCGAGACAGGGGAAAAGCTTTCTTT.

Remarks on this clone: The junction differs from germline at one of its ends, possibly a read error. The J gene is TRBJ1-2, the V gene TRBV6-5; TRBD1 aligns across 10 bases. This CDR3 region has 13 residues. Germline CDR1 reads MNHEY; CDR2 reads SVGAGI. CDR3 sequence (DNA): TGTGCCACCTCCGGGACAGGGGCCTATGGCCACACCTTC. It specifies CATSGTGAYGHTF.

J is TRBJ2-5 and V is TRBV13, with 8 positions matching TRBD1. Germline lookup yields CDR1 PRHDT and CDR2 FYEKMQ (reference sequence). V shed 4 bases and J 2 bases; nucleotides not matched to a gene: 9. The CDR3 runs to 16 residues. CDR3 loop: CASSSPSRQGQETQYF. DNA for the CDR3: TGTGCCAGCAGCTCGCCATCTAGACAGGGGCAAGAGACCCAGTACTTC.

The chain uses TRBV6-5 and TRBJ1-3; 8 nucleotides agree with TRBD1. This CDR3 is built from 16 residues. V trimming: 0 bases; J trimming: 1 base; junction bases outside the gene matches: 2. Germline-derived CDR1 and CDR2 are MNHEY and SVGAGI. CDR3 amino acids: CASSYSRQGSGNTIYF. The CDR3 bases are TGTGCCAGCAGTTACTCGAGACAGGGGTCTGGAAACACCATATATTTT.

The chain is built from TRBV12-3 or TRBV12-4 and TRBJ1-1, with unresolved D. The CDR3 is 13 amino acids. V lost 3 bases, J lost 10 bases, and 15 bases lay in between. CDR3 in amino acids: CASSFQDVSGAFF. As DNA, the CDR3 is TGTGCCAGCAGTTTTCAGGATGTTTCCGGAGCTTTCTTT.

This sequence joins TRBV5-1 and TRBJ2-7; D remains ambiguous. This CDR3 has 11 amino acids. Trimming left V 3 bases short and J 6 bases short, with 7 bases between. The germline gives CDR1 SGHRS, CDR2 YFSETQ. Written as DNA, the CDR3 is TGCGCCAGCAGCTCGACGGGCGAGCAGTACTTC. This sequence encodes CASSSTGEQYF.

The chain has TRBV7-9 and TRBJ2-2; a possible D gene is TRBD1 (5 bases). Trimming stripped 5 bases from V and 8 bases from J, with 18 bases between. Germline CDR1 reads SEHNR; CDR2 reads FQNEAQ (reference sequence). This CDR3 comprises 15 residues. CDR3 sequence (DNA): TGTGCCAGCAGCACAGAGACAGCCCCGCCGGGGGAGCTGTTTTTT. Encoded protein: CASSTETAPPGELFF.

V usage is TRBV7-8 and J usage is TRBJ1-1; 8 bases are a match to TRBD1. From germline, CDR1 is SGHVS and CDR2 FQNEAQ. V lost 5 bases and J lost 4; bases outside the gene matches: 6. This CDR3 has 14 residues. The chain's CDR3 is CASSDRGGPTEAFF. The CDR3 coding sequence is TGTGCCAGCAGCGACAGGGGAGGCCCCACTGAAGCTTTCTTT.

This chain uses TRBV3-1 (or the pseudogene TRBV3-2) with TRBJ1-4; D gene ambiguous. CDR1 is LGHDT, CDR2 YNNKEL, per germline (reference sequence). This CDR3 is 12 amino acids long. Trimming shortened V by 2 bases and J by 8 bases, and 6 bases separated the two germline ends. CDR3 bases: TGTGCCAGCAGCCAACGGAGCGAAAAACTGTTTTTT. It codes for CASSQRSEKLFF.

The CDR3, as DNA: TGTGCCAGCAGCAAGCCCGGGAGCGCGCAAGAGACCCAGTACTTC. It translates to CASSKPGSAQETQYF. The chain joins TRBV5-4 to TRBJ2-5, with a tentative D call TRBD2 (6 bases). V lost 4 bases, J lost 2 bases, and 15 bases lay in between. From germline, CDR1 is SGHNT and CDR2 YYREEE (reference sequence). The CDR3 consists of 15 residues.

CDR3 bases: TGTGCCAGCAGTTTGCTGGGGGGAGGCAATCAGCCCCAGCATTTT. Residues: CASSLLGGGNQPQHF. J is TRBJ1-5 and V is TRBV28, with D possibly TRBD1 on 5 matching bases. Germline loops: CDR1 MDHEN, CDR2 SYDVKM. Trimming cost V 3 bases and J 2 bases, with 11 bases left between them. This CDR3 spans 15 amino acids.

This rearrangement joins TRBV4-2 to TRBJ1-3; no clear D. Germline loops: CDR1 LGHNA, CDR2 YNFKEQ. This CDR3 spans 16 amino acids. The V gene lost 0 bases and the J gene lost 3 bases, with 12 bases spanning the gap. The CDR3 DNA follows: TGTGCCAGCAGCCAAGATTACTCAGGTTTTGGAAACACCATATATTTT. Translating it yields CASSQDYSGFGNTIYF.